This TCR beta chain originates from a study of cytomegalovirus exposure and HLA in healthy donors listed by TCRdb under 2017. Background on the whole study: In an earlier analysis of around 540 of the donors, around 290 Gb of sequence data and 117 million unique TCR beta sequences from approximately 180 million T cells were reported. About 320 gigabases of sequencing data and approximately 80 million unique TCR sequences were included in an early release covering several hundred HLA-typed donors. The genetic ancestry cluster associated with self-reported Caucasian donors included about four fifths of the roughly 400 genotyped donors. The study was designed to test whether signatures of past pathogen exposure could be identified by cataloging public T cell receptors. The study profiled the T cell repertoires of 666 subjects by immunosequencing and related them to cytomegalovirus serostatus. Along with the approximately 650-subject first cohort, a separate validation cohort of over 90 different subjects was used. To predict cytomegalovirus infection status, the study brought together high-throughput TCR immunosequencing, statistical association of individual TCRs with disease status, and machine learning. In a later analysis, previously published TCR beta repertoires from 500 to 750 donors were re-analyzed and high-resolution HLA genotyping was added so that TCR occurrence patterns could be studied. The later analysis used no new phenotypic data to find candidate immune exposures, relying instead on TCR beta sequences and their occurrence across donors. To decide whether each TCR beta V gene segment behaved as functional or pseudogenic, an earlier analysis of 587 of the donors relied on high-throughput TCR beta sequencing. Donor age, sex, ethnicity and CMV serostatus were compiled alongside the repertoire data. A later genetic analysis took genome-wide SNP genotypes for about 55% of the 666 donors and used that subset as a discovery cohort. All discovery cohort repertoires had been generated using a single sequencing platform. Both class I and class II loci were covered by HLA typing, at four-digit resolution. The number of donors typed differed by locus, with 629-630 for A, B, C, DRB1 and DQB1, around 520 for DQA1, 600 to 610 for DPA1, and some 440 for DPB1. Four to six DR-DQ haplotypes were handled as single units for association and clustering, since linkage in the cohort was strong. Among around 400 genotyped donors of the cohort, an average of approximately 220,000 unique TCR beta nucleotide sequences was sequenced per donor, of which about 19% were non-productive. General conclusions and limits of the study: Most CMV-associated TCR beta chains appeared to be HLA-restricted in a later analysis, and the HLA associations seemed to be driven largely by CMV exposure. Immune exposure information for the cohort was limited to CMV serostatus. While some public TCRs were present in many individuals, most TCR sequences turned up only very rarely across donors. HLA typing was unavailable for some donors at each locus, so association tests used only the typed subset. A further reported finding was that TCR beta sequences accurately predicted the HLA-A and HLA-B alleles for most subjects in the first cohort. Sequencing depth was assumed to be roughly uniform across donors in the presence/absence analyses, though that assumption may not hold. In a later analysis, the rate of TCR association differed among HLA loci, with DRB1 alleles having the most associated TCRs and HLA-C alleles having the fewest. A few of the identified cytomegalovirus-associated TCR beta chains were confirmed in vitro to be specific for cytomegalovirus antigens. A total of 150 or so TCR beta chains were listed by the study as associated with cytomegalovirus. The classifier was reported to diagnose cytomegalovirus status with high specificity and sensitivity in both the original cohort and the validation cohort. Linkage disequilibrium might explain the correlated functional status among segregating V segments, but an unknown experimental factor could not be excluded. In a later analysis, several top co-occurrence clusters were reported to appear linked to parvovirus B19, influenza, CMV and Epstein-Barr virus. According to the authors, the approach could potentially be generalized to other disease states and immunological phenotypes. An association between a missense DCLRE1C variant and V-gene and J-gene trimming of TCR beta chains was found in a later genetic analysis and replicated in an independent cohort. Because counts were too low, approximately 18 rarely observed V segments, including chromosome 9 orphons, were excluded from the earlier analysis of 587 of the donors. When HLA alleles, especially DR and DQ, strongly co-occurred, attributing TCR associations to individual alleles was difficult. In a later analysis, HLA-associated TCR beta chains were found to be more clonally expanded and to have lower generation probabilities than equally common non-associated chains. Specific HLA alleles were associated with 16,951 TCR beta sequences at a false discovery rate of 0.05 in a later analysis. The 87-base-pair reads could not distinguish some IMGT-functional V segments, including TRBV6-2 and TRBV6-3, so those segments were excluded. In an earlier analysis of about 550 of the donors, most TCR beta V segments were observed in productive rearrangements about 90% or about 30% of the time, broadly matching IMGT annotations. This cohort had only TCR beta chains sequenced, and the lack of alpha or paired-chain data limited which features could be detected. Compared with the approximately 670-donor mean, donors in an Asian-associated ancestry cluster had fewer N-insertions in productive TCRs, according to a later genetic analysis. The sequencing pipeline was judged likely to have produced a cluster of highly shared sequence variants as a technical artifact.

Sequences SGHTA (CDR1) and FQGNSA (CDR2) are obtained from the germline V gene. The CDR3 contains 12 residues, cysteine and phenylalanine counted. This entry keeps only the CDR3 DNA: 36 bases, framed from base 1. V is cut back by 6 bases and J by 8 bases, with 3 bases in the junction unmatched. To prepare the library, the immunoSEQ multiplex PCR assay was applied. A mixture of 60 forward primers for TCR Vbeta segments and 13 reverse primers for TCR Jbeta segments was used in the multiplex PCR. Amplification of the CDR3 region of rearranged TCR beta genes was performed with a multiplex PCR assay on genomic DNA. On the Illumina HiSeq System, the amplified TCR beta libraries were sequenced as 87-base-pair reads. Turning to the authors' computational methods: A later analysis counted about 80 million unique TCR beta chains across the roughly 700 repertoires, and 9 million to 14 million of these chains were shared by at least two donors. To remove PCR and sequencing errors, raw reads were error-corrected and collapsed into unique sequences using a nearest-neighbor algorithm that merged closely related sequences. To assign V, D and J gene segments, CDR3 sequences were aligned to IMGT reference sequences. For a sequence to be retained, a match of at least six nucleotides was required to both a V gene segment and a J gene segment. A rearrangement was called productive if the CDR3 had no stop codons and remained in frame with V and J, and every other rearrangement was called non-productive. CDR3 was defined according to IMGT convention as the region running from the second conserved V-encoded cysteine to the conserved J-encoded phenylalanine. In an earlier analysis of 550 to 650 of the donors, sequences lacking an unambiguous match to a single V gene segment were excluded. In an earlier analysis of approximately 590 of the donors, V segments were called functional above 56.7% productive rearrangements and were called segregating when the between-donor standard deviation exceeded 5%. A statistical classification framework was developed to diagnose cytomegalovirus status using the catalog of TCR beta chain sequences. A later analysis assigned V and J genes by comparing TCR nucleotide sequences with IMGT/GENE-DB human TR gene sequences. A later analysis assigned CDR3 sequences and most-parsimonious VDJ recombination scenarios with the TCRdist pipeline. A later analysis defined each TCR beta chain by its CDR3 amino acid sequence plus V-gene family, and excluded reads lacking a unique V-gene family. A later analysis removed 592 highly shared, low-generation-probability nucleotide sequences to deal with suspected cross-contamination and a sequencing artifact. For each public chain, a later analysis derived a clonal expansion index from normalized ranks of inferred template counts within each repertoire. In a later analysis, generation probabilities were computed using a VDJ recombination model fitted to out-of-frame rearrangements, and the results were checked against IGoR. In a later analysis, hypergeometric tests were used to score TCR-TCR, TCR-HLA and TCR-CMV co-occurrence, with a repertoire-size bias correction applied to TCR pairs. In a later analysis, false discovery rates were estimated by permuting HLA or CMV assignments 20 times. In a later analysis, co-occurring TCRs were grouped with DBSCAN, and TCRdist sequence similarity was added when clustering was performed within HLA-allele-positive subsets. Co-occurrence clustering excluded repertoires with fewer than 30,000 or more than 120,000 public chains, plus five with anomalous nucleotide sharing. TCRdb carries this immuneACCESS record with in-frame sequences only. Its versions omit some clonotypes, under half of them owing to an unresolved V gene in the studies checked, with the rest unexplained. The V and J calls and clone size were taken over from that table, and D and trimming were inferred from the DNA. The sample yields 60,000 to 80,000 clones; less than 85% were counted once. The ten largest clones capture 5% to 7% of the sample.

In total, around 600 healthy bone marrow donors made up the cohort. Cohort members were all nominally healthy when sampled, although unrecorded immune exposures were likely present. The donor tested CMV seronegative and was one of the 352 seronegative cohort members. A peripheral blood sample was collected from each donor, and TCR beta sequencing was performed on peripheral blood mononuclear cells. The Qiagen DNeasy Blood Extraction Kit was used to extract genomic DNA from the blood cell samples. As to this clone: The antigen it binds to is not known. No per-base quality is available; no much larger clone lies one base away.

The sample was PBMCs. This clonotype was obtained from a young woman in good health and CMV-seronegative. The chain joins TRBV7-2 to TRBJ1-2, with TRBD1 identical over 10 junction bases. The sequence in DNA is TGTGCCAGCAGTTGGACAGGGGGAGGCTACACCTTC. It is translated as CASSWTGGGYTF.